The 8 T cell receptor beta chains in this list originate from one sample, sequenced in a study of cytomegalovirus exposure and HLA in healthy donors. The PCR was carried out with 60 Vbeta primers and 13 Jbeta primers. Generated by immunoSEQ multiplex PCR, the TCRdb table keeps only in-frame clones and is missing some. Of around 160,000 clones in the sample, 70% to 75% were seen once. The sequenced sample consisted of PBMCs. These receptors were taken from a young man in good health and CMV-seropositive.

This rearrangement joins TRBV19 to TRBJ2-3; 9 bases align to TRBD2. V was pared by 3 bases and J by 4 bases, with 5 bases of the junction left unmatched. CDR1 and CDR2 (germline): LNHDA, SQIVND (reference sequence). This CDR3 is 15 amino acids long. The CDR3 DNA follows: TGTGCCAGTAGTATCGGCGGGAGGGCCTCAGATACGCAGTATTTT. It specifies CASSIGGRASDTQYF.

J is TRBJ1-1 and V is TRBV7-9; D remains unclear. Deletions cut 5 bases from V and 4 bases from J, with 8 bases between. CDR1 is SEHNR and CDR2 is FQNEAQ in the germline V gene (reference sequence). CDR3 length: 12 amino acids. The CDR3 nucleotides are TGTGCCAGCAGCAACGGAGGCACTGAAGCTTTCTTT. Its protein is CASSNGGTEAFF. Variable domain in full (rest from reference TRBV7-9 and TRBJ1-1): DTGVSQNPRHKITKRGQNVTFRCDPISEHNRLYWYRQTLGQGPEFLTYFQNEAQLEKSRLLSDRFSAERPKGSFSTLEIQRTEQGDSAMYLCASSNGGTEAFFGQGTRLTVV.

The rearrangement joins TRBV5-6 to TRBJ1-1; D is uncertain. CDR1 and CDR2 from the germline V gene are SGHDT and YYEEEE. The CDR3 runs to 14 residues. The germline V and J ends were trimmed by 2 bases and 0 bases, with 8 bases remaining between them. As DNA, the CDR3 is TGTGCCAGCAGCTTAACATACATGAACACTGAAGCTTTCTTT. As protein: CASSLTYMNTEAFF.

This sequence joins TRBV2 and TRBJ1-2, with 10 positions matching TRBD1. Germline CDR1 SNHLY, CDR2 FYNNEI. This CDR3 contains 16 residues. V was pared by 6 bases and J by 8 bases, with 15 bases of the junction left unmatched. The CDR3 loop reads CASSKGWTGGMRGYTF. In DNA form, the CDR3 reads TGTGCCAGCAGCAAGGGGTGGACAGGGGGGATGCGGGGCTACACCTTC.

This rearrangement joins TRBV5-1 to TRBJ2-7; D is uncertain. V lost 0 bases and J lost 2, with 9 bases in between. This CDR3 is built from 14 residues. Germline lookup yields CDR1 SGHRS and CDR2 YFSETQ. CDR3 region: CASSLGSLAYEQYV. Here the CDR3 DNA reads TGCGCCAGCAGCTTGGGTAGTCTAGCCTACGAGCAGTACGTC.

V and J are TRBV2 and TRBJ2-3; D is unresolved. The CDR3 covers 13 residues. Germline CDR1 reads SNHLY; CDR2 reads FYNNEI. Trimming cost V 8 bases and J 0 bases, with 9 bases left between them. CDR3 protein: CASYLPSTDTQYF. CDR3 in DNA: TGTGCCAGCTACTTACCTAGCACAGATACGCAGTATTTT.

The CDR3 bases are TGTGCCAGAAGCCCGGGACAGGGGAAACAGCCCCAGCATTTT. Translating gives CARSPGQGKQPQHF. This sequence joins TRBV5-3 and TRBJ1-5, with 10 bases identical to TRBD1. TRBV5-3 qualifies as an ORF whose function is uncertain. J lost 7 bases, V lost 4 bases, and 5 bases had no gene match. The CDR3 runs 14 residues.

The genes are TRBV7-2 and TRBJ2-3, with 8 bases fitting TRBD2. The CDR3 length is 14 residues. V gave up 5 bases and J gave up 3 bases; unmatched junction bases: 4. The V gene's germline CDR1 is SGHTA and CDR2 FQGNSA. The CDR3 reads CASSGGGGTDTQYF. In DNA, the CDR3 is TGTGCCAGCAGCGGGGGCGGGGGGACAGATACGCAGTATTTT.